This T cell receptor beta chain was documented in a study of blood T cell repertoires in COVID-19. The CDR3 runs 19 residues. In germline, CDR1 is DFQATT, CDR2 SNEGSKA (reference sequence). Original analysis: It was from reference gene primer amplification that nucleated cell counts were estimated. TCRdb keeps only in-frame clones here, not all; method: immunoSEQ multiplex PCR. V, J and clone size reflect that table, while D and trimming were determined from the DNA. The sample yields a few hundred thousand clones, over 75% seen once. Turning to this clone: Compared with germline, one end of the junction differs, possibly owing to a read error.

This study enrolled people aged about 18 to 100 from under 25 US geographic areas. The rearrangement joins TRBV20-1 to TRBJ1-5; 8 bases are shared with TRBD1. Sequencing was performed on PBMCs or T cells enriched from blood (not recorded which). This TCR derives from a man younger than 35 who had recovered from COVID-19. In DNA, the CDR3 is TGCAGTACTAGTGGGGGGACAGGAAGAGGGCCCCGGGGCAATCAGCCCCAGCATTTT. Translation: CSTSGGTGRGPRGNQPQHF.